This TCR beta chain was identified during a study of T cells in Graves' hyperthyroidism and ophthalmopathy. The investigators amplified TCR beta CDR3 regions from RNA transcripts. TCR CDR3 regions were first amplified by RT-PCR with HTBI primers. Each CDR3 protein is one row after TCRdb ran MiXCR on the multiplex PCR reads. The table shows more than 500,000 distinct CDR3 sequences, with under 15% occurring only once. The CDR3 runs 19 residues. The V end was cut by 0 bases, the J end by 5 bases, with 25 bases between. Germline CDR1 LGHDT, CDR2 YNNKEL (reference sequence). The chain links TRBV3-1 to TRBJ2-5, with D perhaps given as TRBD1 or TRBD2 (5 bases each). The sequencing input was blood. The origin of this receptor is a woman aged 40 to 50 with Graves' ophthalmopathy. The DNA of the CDR3 is TGTGCCAGCAGCCAAGAGACCCGGGGCTGTGGTATTGGTGCGGAGACCCAGTACTTC. It yields the protein CASSQETRGCGIGAETQYF.